The clone carrying this T cell receptor beta chain was seen a few times. Its antigen is undetermined. Reverse transcribed after extraction, RNA yielded cDNA as the sequencing template. The repertoire was sequenced with immunoSEQ multiplex PCR; TCRdb's copy has only in-frame clones and lacks some. The table includes 150,000 to 200,000 clones, roughly 50% detected once. This specimen comes from a study of CD8+ T cells in alopecia areata. PBMCs served as the source from which CD4+ and CD8+ T cells were sorted. V shed 4 bases and J shed 4 bases, with 12 bases lying between them. The CDR3 runs to 13 residues. Germline V lookup: CDR1 SGDLS, CDR2 YYNGEE. Findings and caveats of the study: Especially in alopecia totalis/universalis, lesional scalp showed greater clonality than normal scalp did. With patients, TCR sharing proved less clear than in mice, a difference possibly related to HLA. Sequencing of scalp samples also captures resident alphabeta T cells of normal skin.

The source is a human donor in good health. Sequencing used CD4+ T cells sorted from blood. This chain connects TRBV9 to TRBJ2-7; no definite D call. The CDR3: CASSRSLEYEQYF. The CDR3 DNA follows: TGTGCCAGCAGCCGATCCCTAGAATACGAGCAGTACTTC.